The 26 T cell receptor beta chains presented below share a single source sample, sequenced in a study of shared clonotypes between healthy human individuals. Selected positively for CCR7 and CD45RO-negative, naive CD8 cells excluded terminally differentiated effector memory CD45RA+ cells. This table comes from immunoSEQ multiplex PCR, and its TCRdb copy is limited to in-frame clones, with some not included. The sample lists a few million clones; around 93% were seen once. What was sequenced was naive CD8+ T cells from PBMCs. Receptors were obtained from a man between 18 and 29 years old in good health. Some clones in this sample may be carry-over from other donors' samples.

This rearrangement joins TRBV10-3 to TRBJ2-7; 7 bases map to TRBD1. The CDR3 loop spans 13 amino acids. CDR1 is ENHRY, CDR2 SYGVKD, per germline. Trimming cost V 6 bases and J 2 bases; bases outside gene matches: 4. CDR3 coding DNA: TGTGCCATCAGCTCAGACAGGGCCTACGAGCAGTACTTC. Amino acids: CAISSDRAYEQYF.

CDR3 residues: CASSPRDRPNQPQHF. Written as DNA, the CDR3 is TGTGCCAGCAGCCCCCGGGACAGGCCGAATCAGCCCCAGCATTTT. The chain joins TRBV7-3 to TRBJ1-5, with TRBD1 matching 8 bases. Per germline, CDR1 SGHTA and CDR2 FQGTGA. This CDR3 is 15 amino acids long. V gave up 5 bases and J gave up 4 bases; unmatched junction bases: 7. Combining the CDR3 with reference TRBV7-3 and TRBJ1-5 gives the whole variable domain GAGVSQTPSNKVTEKGKYVELRCDPISGHTALYWYRQSLGQGPEFLIYFQGTGAADDSGLPNDRFFAVRPEGSVSTLKIQRTERGDSAVYLCASSPRDRPNQPQHFGDGTRLSIL.

The V call is TRBV10-2, the J call TRBJ1-3; D gene ambiguous. The ends were cut back, 5 bases at V and 8 bases at J, with 13 bases in the middle. From germline, CDR1 is WSHSY and CDR2 SAAADI. The CDR3 totals 13 residues. In DNA, the CDR3 is TGCGCCAGCAGTATGGGAGGTTCGGACACCATATATTTT. Translation gives CASSMGGSDTIYF.

In its sample, this clone was seen once. This chain links TRBV28 with TRBJ1-2, with D unclear. This CDR3 comprises 14 residues. Germline assignment: CDR1 MDHEN and CDR2 SYDVKM. V was cut by 7 bases and J by 10 bases, with 22 bases left in between. CDR3 in amino acids: CASTDHVGPRDYTF. In DNA form, the CDR3 reads TGTGCCAGCACCGACCACGTTGGACCCCGCGACTACACCTTC.

The genes are TRBV7-2 and TRBJ1-1; D is undetermined. V was clipped by 5 bases and J by 0 bases, with 13 bases between them. Per germline, CDR1 SGHTA and CDR2 FQGNSA. The CDR3 totals 15 residues. The CDR3 DNA follows: TGTGCCAGCAGCCCCCTCCGGGGAATGAACACTGAAGCTTTCTTT. Its protein product is CASSPLRGMNTEAFF.

V usage is TRBV6-1 and J usage is TRBJ1-1; TRBD1 matches 7 bases. Germline CDR1 reads MNHNS; CDR2 reads SASEGT. The V gene end was trimmed by 4 bases and the J gene end by 1 base; junction bases not matched to a gene: 9. CDR3 length equals 16 residues. CDR3 loop: CASSATWGQPNTEAFF. The CDR3 nucleotides read TGTGCCAGCAGTGCCACTTGGGGACAGCCGAACACTGAAGCTTTCTTT.

The chain employs TRBV4-2 and TRBJ2-3; 8 bases map to TRBD2. The CDR3 runs 17 residues. Germline CDR1 LGHNA, CDR2 YNFKEQ. V was pared by 0 bases and J by 2 bases, with 7 bases of the junction left unmatched. In DNA, the CDR3 is TGTGCCAGCAGCCAAGACCCCAGCGGGAGTTACACAGATACGCAGTATTTT. Its translation: CASSQDPSGSYTDTQYF.

This chain connects TRBV29-1 to TRBJ2-7; 10 bases agree with TRBD1. The CDR3 runs 12 residues. Looked up from germline, CDR1 is SQVTM and CDR2 is ANQGSEA. The V and J ends lost 7 bases and 4 bases, in that order; junction bases with no gene match: 4. CDR3 nucleotides: TGCAGCGGGGCGGGACAGGGGTACGAGCAGTACTTC. Encoded protein: CSGAGQGYEQYF.

The rearrangement links TRBV5-5 to TRBJ1-4; D gene ambiguous. Trimming took off 0 bases at V and 2 bases at J, with 11 bases between the two ends. Germline CDR1 SGHKS, CDR2 YYEKEE (reference sequence). The length of the CDR3 is 16 residues. The CDR3 nucleotides are TGTGCCAGCAGCTTGGAATGGGTTTGGACTAATGAAAAACTGTTTTTT. It yields the protein CASSLEWVWTNEKLFF.

The CDR3 DNA sequence: TGTGCCAGCAGCGTAGGGTCCCATCTTAACTATGGCTACACCTTC. Translation gives CASSVGSHLNYGYTF. J is TRBJ1-2 and V is TRBV9; D is uncertain. The CDR3 is made up of 15 amino acids. In germline, CDR1 is SGDLS, CDR2 YYNGEE. V was cut by 0 bases and J by 1 base, with 10 bases left in between.

The rearrangement links TRBV11-2 to TRBJ2-7, with TRBD1 matching over 8 bases. Per the germline V gene, CDR1 is SGHAT and CDR2 is FQNNGV. This CDR3 contains 14 residues. Trimming took 1 base from V and 6 from J; bases not matched to a gene: 5. CDR3 protein: CASSLGTGWREQYF. In DNA, the CDR3 is TGTGCCAGCAGCTTAGGGACAGGGTGGCGCGAGCAGTACTTC.

This clone was seen once. This sequence joins TRBV4-1 and TRBJ2-2; D gene uncertain. V lost 5 bases to trimming and J lost 3 bases, with 4 bases between them. Germline assignment: CDR1 MGHRA and CDR2 YSYEKL. The CDR3 covers 12 residues. CDR3 sequence reads: CASSTYTGELFF. The CDR3 nucleotides are TGCGCCAGCAGCACTTACACCGGGGAGCTGTTTTTT.

This chain uses TRBV28 with TRBJ1-1, with 8 bases aligning to TRBD1. Unmatched junction bases numbered 16, after V lost 7 bases and J lost 3 bases. CDR3 length equals 17 residues. CDR1 MDHEN and CDR2 SYDVKM come from the germline V gene. CDR3 bases: TGTGCCAGCAACCCGACCGGGCAGGGGGCGCGGGACACTGAAGCTTTCTTT. It translates to CASNPTGQGARDTEAFF.

Worth noting for this clone: Other DNA sequences from this sample encode an identical CDR3 as well. J is TRBJ2-7 and V is TRBV9, with TRBD2 identical over 10 bases. From germline, CDR1 is SGDLS and CDR2 YYNGEE. The length of the CDR3 is 15 residues. Unmatched junction bases numbered 4, after V lost 0 bases and J lost 4 bases. The CDR3 nucleotides read TGTGCCAGCAGCGTAGGAGTTAGCGGGAGGTACGAGCAGTACTTC. It codes for CASSVGVSGRYEQYF.

This clone was recorded once. The V gene is TRBV6-5, the J gene TRBJ2-3; 10 nucleotides align to TRBD2. The CDR3 extends over 15 amino acids. Losses at the gene ends were 4 bases for V and 5 bases for J; bases not matched to a gene: 6. Germline CDR1 reads MNHEY; CDR2 reads SVGAGI. The CDR3 DNA is TGTGCCAGCAGTTTATTCACTAGCGGGGAAGATACGCAGTATTTT. It is translated as CASSLFTSGEDTQYF.

In the case of this clone: The junction shows a germline mismatch at one end, possibly a read error. The rearrangement joins TRBV27 to TRBJ2-5, with 7 bases identical to TRBD2. This CDR3 region has 16 residues. Germline V gene data show CDR1 as MNHEY and CDR2 as SMNVEV (reference sequence). CDR3: CARRPGTGGFGETQYF. The CDR3 nucleotides are TGTGCCCGCAGGCCCGGGACGGGGGGTTTTGGGGAGACCCAGTACTTC.

This clone was found once. This chain uses TRBV9 with TRBJ2-7, with TRBD2 as a possible D gene (6 bases). This CDR3 is 15 amino acids long. CDR1 and CDR2 (germline): SGDLS, YYNGEE. Between the trimmed V and J ends, which lost 4 bases and 3 bases, there was a span of 17 bases. CDR3 in amino acids: CASSPYSGALYEQYF. In DNA, the CDR3 is TGTGCCAGCAGCCCCTATAGCGGAGCACTCTACGAGCAGTACTTC.

This chain connects TRBV28 to TRBJ1-2, with 7 nucleotides matching TRBD1. The CDR3 length is 15 residues. Trimming took 2 bases from V and 2 from J; bases not matched to a gene: 5. Germline loops: CDR1 MDHEN, CDR2 SYDVKM. The DNA of the CDR3 is TGTGCCAGCAGTTTAGTGGCAGGGGGGAACTATGGCTACACCTTC. Its translation: CASSLVAGGNYGYTF.

The chain links TRBV19 to TRBJ2-7, with 8 bases fitting TRBD1. V trimming: 5 bases; J trimming: 0 bases; junction bases outside the gene matches: 6. This CDR3 is built from 15 residues. In germline, CDR1 is LNHDA, CDR2 SQIVND (reference sequence). This CDR3 is CASSDGQGFSYEQYF. The CDR3 DNA is TGTGCCAGTAGTGACGGACAGGGTTTCTCCTACGAGCAGTACTTC.

The chain uses TRBV10-2 and TRBJ2-4; D ambiguous. V shed 6 bases and J shed 1 base, with 16 bases lying between them. The CDR3 runs 16 residues. Germline V gives CDR1 WSHSY, CDR2 SAAADI. The DNA for the CDR3 is TGCGCCAGCAGGGACGCCAGCTCAAGGGCCAAAAACATTCAGTACTTC. Translating it yields CASRDASSRAKNIQYF.

This CDR3 is CASSQFFRHQETQYF. CDR3 nucleotide sequence: TGTGCCAGCAGCCAATTCTTTCGCCACCAAGAGACCCAGTACTTC. The rearrangement links TRBV11-2 to TRBJ2-5; no clear D gene. The CDR3 has 15 amino acids. Germline lookup yields CDR1 SGHAT and CDR2 FQNNGV. V was pared by 5 bases and J by 0 bases, with 13 bases between.

A remark on this clone: This same CDR3 is encoded by further DNA sequences in the sample. The chain couples TRBV5-1 to TRBJ1-1; D ambiguous. V was shortened by 4 bases and J by 6 bases, with 7 bases between the two germline ends. The CDR3 length is 11 residues. The germline CDR1 and CDR2 sequences are SGHRS and YFSETQ. CDR3 loop: CASSLGSEAFF. DNA for the CDR3: TGCGCCAGCAGCCTCGGTTCTGAAGCTTTCTTT.

The chain links TRBV5-4 to TRBJ1-1, with D perhaps TRBD1 (5 bases). CDR1 and CDR2 from the germline V gene are SGHNT and YYREEE (reference sequence). Deletions cut 0 bases from V and 2 bases from J, with 11 bases between. The CDR3 is 15 residues long. The chain's CDR3 is CASSLATGGNTEAFF. Here the CDR3 DNA reads TGTGCCAGCAGCTTGGCCACAGGCGGAAACACTGAAGCTTTCTTT.

This clone was observed a few times. The chain links TRBV7-9 to TRBJ1-5; D is unclear. The germline gives CDR1 SEHNR, CDR2 FQNEAQ (reference sequence). The CDR3 length is 12 residues. V was shortened by 3 bases and J by 4 bases, with 4 bases between the two germline ends. The CDR3 region has the DNA TGTGCCAGCAGCTTCAATAATCAGCCCCAGCATTTT. It is translated as CASSFNNQPQHF.

The chain uses TRBV7-3 and TRBJ2-6; 7 positions match TRBD1. V gave up 5 bases and J gave up 0 bases; unmatched junction bases: 13. The CDR3 length is 19 residues. Per the germline V gene, CDR1 is SGHTA and CDR2 is FQGTGA. The CDR3 sequence is CASSHQDREPRSGANVLTF. The CDR3 DNA reads as TGTGCCAGCAGCCACCAAGACAGGGAACCCCGCTCTGGGGCCAACGTCCTGACTTTC.

The J gene is TRBJ2-7, the V gene TRBV28; D ambiguous. This CDR3 has 13 amino acids. The V gene lost 2 bases and the J gene lost 2 bases, with 7 bases spanning the gap. The germline V gene encodes CDR1 MDHEN and CDR2 SYDVKM. DNA of the CDR3: TGTGCCAGCAGTTTACAGGCTACCTACGAGCAGTACTTC. It translates to CASSLQATYEQYF. The full variable domain, rest sourced from reference TRBV28 and TRBJ2-7, is DVKVTQSSRYLVKRTGEKVFLECVQDMDHENMFWYRQDPGLGLRLIYFSYDVKMKEKGDIPEGYSVSREKKERFSLILESASTNQTSMYLCASSLQATYEQYFGPGTRLTVT.